A selection of T cell receptor beta chains follows, all from one sample in a study of blood T cells in healthy people across ages. Using its own MiXCR run on the 5' RACE reads, TCRdb lists one record per CDR3 protein. Counted here are fewer than 2,000,000 distinct CDR3 sequences, 30% to 40% occurring once; the ten biggest clones make up under 30%. The specimen sequenced was blood. The source is a human donor in good health. Both conserved end residues are part of each CDR3. A D gene is named only where the DNA matches it firmly. Size is omitted from some rows. Given values are once, few, many or a class for expanded clones.

v_gene	abundance	j_gene	d_gene	CDR3aa	CDR3nt
TRBV29-1	few	TRBJ1-2	NA	CSVGGGVNYGYTF	TGCAGCGTTGGTGGGGGAGTCAACTATGGCTACACCTTC
TRBV19	NA	TRBJ1-2	TRBD1	CASSTSYRGLNYGYTF	TGTGCCAGTAGTACGTCTTACAGGGGGCTGAACTATGGCTACACCTTC
TRBV7-9	NA	TRBJ1-2	TRBD1	CASERATGEATNYGYTF	TGTGCCAGCGAAAGGGCAACAGGGGAGGCTACTAACTATGGCTACACCTTC
TRBV5-1	NA	TRBJ2-1	TRBD2	CASSLVSGGPNNEQFF	TGCGCCAGCAGCTTGGTTAGCGGGGGCCCCAACAATGAGCAGTTCTTC
TRBV18	NA	TRBJ2-7	NA	CASSHDFSWSYEQYF	TGTGCCAGCTCACACGACTTCTCATGGTCCTACGAGCAGTACTTC
TRBV12-3/TRBV12-4	NA	TRBJ1-2	TRBD1	CASSLFRTGQGGYTF	TGTGCCAGCAGTCTATTTCGGACAGGGCAGGGTGGCTACACCTTC
TRBV28	few	TRBJ2-3	NA	CASTKSYGDTQYF	TGTGCCAGCACCAAATCCTATGGGGATACGCAGTATTTT
TRBV4-1	once	TRBJ1-5	NA	CASSQPRQGNQPQHF	TGCGCCAGCAGCCAACCCAGACAGGGCAATCAGCCCCAGCATTTT
TRBV4-1	once	TRBJ2-7	NA	CASSQVGARSYNEQYF	TGCGCCAGCAGCCAAGTCGGGGCCCGCTCCTACAATGAGCAGTACTTC
TRBV12-3/TRBV12-4	NA	TRBJ1-4	NA	CASKGDLSPEKLFF	TGTGCCAGCAAGGGTGACCTCAGTCCCGAAAAACTGTTTTTT
TRBV4-1	NA	TRBJ2-2	NA	CASSHTSPMNTGELFF	TGCGCCAGCAGCCACACATCGCCTATGAACACCGGGGAGCTGTTTTTT
TRBV2	NA	TRBJ1-3	TRBD1	CTSAGTEGNTIYF	TGTACCAGCGCCGGGACAGAGGGAAACACCATATATTTT
TRBV6-1	NA	TRBJ1-2	TRBD1	CASSSPGQSSANYGCTF	TGTGCCAGCAGTAGTCCGGGACAGAGTTCTGCTAACTATGGCTGCACCTTC
TRBV20-1	NA	TRBJ1-5	TRBD1	CSATSGTGGRQPQHF	TGCAGTGCTACCTCCGGGACAGGGGGACGGCAGCCCCAGCATTTT
TRBV7-2	few	TRBJ2-1	NA	CASSVEVNSYNEQFF	TGTGCCAGCAGCGTCGAGGTAAACTCCTACAATGAGCAGTTCTTC